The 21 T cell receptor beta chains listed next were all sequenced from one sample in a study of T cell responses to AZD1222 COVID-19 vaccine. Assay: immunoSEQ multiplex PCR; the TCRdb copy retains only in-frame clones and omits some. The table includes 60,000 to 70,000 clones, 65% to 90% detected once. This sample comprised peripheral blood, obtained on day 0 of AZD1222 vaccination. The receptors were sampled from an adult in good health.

The CDR3 loop reads CAISEVGSEAFF. CDR3 coding DNA: TGTGCCATCAGTGAGGTGGGGTCTGAAGCTTTCTTT. The rearrangement links TRBV10-3 to TRBJ1-1; D is unclear. Germline assignment: CDR1 ENHRY and CDR2 SYGVKD. V lost 2 bases, J lost 6 bases, and 7 bases lay in between. This CDR3 is 12 amino acids long.

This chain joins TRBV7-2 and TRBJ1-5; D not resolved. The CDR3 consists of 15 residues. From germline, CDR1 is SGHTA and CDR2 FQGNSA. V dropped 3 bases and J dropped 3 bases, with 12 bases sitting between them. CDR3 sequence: CASSLTYSPNQPQHF. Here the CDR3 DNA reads TGTGCCAGCAGCTTGACATACTCACCCAATCAGCCCCAGCATTTT. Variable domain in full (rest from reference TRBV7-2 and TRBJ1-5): GAGVSQSPSNKVTEKGKDVELRCDPISGHTALYWYRQSLGQGLEFLIYFQGNSAPDKSGLPSDRFSAERTGGSVSTLTIQRTQQEDSAVYLCASSLTYSPNQPQHFGDGTRLSIL.

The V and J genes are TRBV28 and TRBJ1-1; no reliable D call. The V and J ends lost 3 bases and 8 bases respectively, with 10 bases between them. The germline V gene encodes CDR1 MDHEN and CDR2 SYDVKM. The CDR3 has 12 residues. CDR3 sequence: CASSLTPTEAFF. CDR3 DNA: TGTGCCAGCAGTTTGACCCCCACCGAAGCTTTCTTT.

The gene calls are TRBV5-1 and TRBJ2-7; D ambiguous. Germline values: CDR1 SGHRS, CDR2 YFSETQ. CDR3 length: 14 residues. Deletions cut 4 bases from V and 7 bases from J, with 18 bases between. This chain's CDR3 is CASSLGSGYGEQYF. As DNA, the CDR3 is TGCGCCAGCAGCCTTGGCAGTGGGTACGGAGAGCAGTACTTC.

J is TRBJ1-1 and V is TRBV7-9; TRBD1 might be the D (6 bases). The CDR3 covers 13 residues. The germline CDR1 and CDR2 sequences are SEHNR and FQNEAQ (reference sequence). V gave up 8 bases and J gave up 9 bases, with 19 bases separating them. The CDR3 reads CASAQPVGGKAFF. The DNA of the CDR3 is TGTGCCAGCGCTCAACCAGTCGGGGGCAAAGCTTTCTTT.

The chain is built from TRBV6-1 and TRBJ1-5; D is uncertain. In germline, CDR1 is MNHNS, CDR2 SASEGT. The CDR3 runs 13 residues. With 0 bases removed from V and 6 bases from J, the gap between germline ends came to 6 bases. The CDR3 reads CASSEARVQPQHF. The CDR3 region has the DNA TGTGCCAGCAGTGAAGCGCGGGTTCAGCCCCAGCATTTT.

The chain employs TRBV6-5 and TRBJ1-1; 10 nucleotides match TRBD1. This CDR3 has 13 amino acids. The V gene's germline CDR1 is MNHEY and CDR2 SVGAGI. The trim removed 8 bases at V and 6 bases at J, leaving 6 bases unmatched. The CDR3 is CASRDRGRAEAFF. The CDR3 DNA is TGTGCCAGCCGGGACAGGGGACGCGCTGAAGCTTTCTTT.

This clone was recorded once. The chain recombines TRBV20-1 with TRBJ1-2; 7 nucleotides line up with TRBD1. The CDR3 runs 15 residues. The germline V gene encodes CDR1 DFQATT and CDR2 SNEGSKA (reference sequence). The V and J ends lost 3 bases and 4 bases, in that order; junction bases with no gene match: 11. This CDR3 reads CSASRPGGLGYGYTF. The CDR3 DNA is TGCAGTGCTAGTAGGCCAGGGGGTCTGGGCTATGGCTACACCTTC.

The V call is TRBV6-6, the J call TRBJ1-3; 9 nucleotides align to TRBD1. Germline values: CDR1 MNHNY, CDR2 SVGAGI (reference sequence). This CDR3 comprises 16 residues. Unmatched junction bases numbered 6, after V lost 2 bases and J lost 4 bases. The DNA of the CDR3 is TGTGCCAGCAGTTACATGAGACAGGGGGGAGGAAACACCATATATTTT. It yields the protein CASSYMRQGGGNTIYF.

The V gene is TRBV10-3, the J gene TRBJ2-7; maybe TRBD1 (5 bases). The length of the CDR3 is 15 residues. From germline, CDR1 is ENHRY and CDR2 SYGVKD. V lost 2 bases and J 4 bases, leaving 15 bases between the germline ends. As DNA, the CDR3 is TGTGCCATCAGTGAGAGGCAGGGTGAGCGATACGAGCAGTACTTC. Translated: CAISERQGERYEQYF.

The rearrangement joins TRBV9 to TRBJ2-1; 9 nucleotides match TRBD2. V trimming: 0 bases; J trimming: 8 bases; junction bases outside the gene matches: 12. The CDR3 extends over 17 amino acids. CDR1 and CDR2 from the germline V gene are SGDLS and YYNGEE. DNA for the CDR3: TGTGCCAGCAGCGTAGATCCAGGCGGGGGGGCTTTAGATGAGCAGTTCTTC. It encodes CASSVDPGGGALDEQFF.

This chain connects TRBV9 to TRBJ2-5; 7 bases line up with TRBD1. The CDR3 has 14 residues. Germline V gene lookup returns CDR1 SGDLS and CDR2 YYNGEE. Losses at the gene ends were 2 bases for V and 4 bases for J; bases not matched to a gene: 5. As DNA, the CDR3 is TGTGCCAGCAGCGTGACAGGGTTAGGAGAGACCCAGTACTTC. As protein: CASSVTGLGETQYF.

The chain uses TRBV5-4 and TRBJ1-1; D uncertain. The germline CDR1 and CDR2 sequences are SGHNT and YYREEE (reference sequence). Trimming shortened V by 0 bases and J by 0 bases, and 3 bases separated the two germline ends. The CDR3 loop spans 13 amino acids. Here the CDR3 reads CASSLDVNTEAFF. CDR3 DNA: TGTGCCAGCAGCTTGGACGTGAACACTGAAGCTTTCTTT.

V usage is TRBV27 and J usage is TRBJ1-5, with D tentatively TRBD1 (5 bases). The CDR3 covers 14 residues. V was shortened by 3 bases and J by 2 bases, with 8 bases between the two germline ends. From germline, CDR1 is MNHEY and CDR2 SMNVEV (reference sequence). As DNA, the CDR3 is TGTGCCAGCAGTTTCAGGGATGGCAATCAGCCCCAGCATTTT. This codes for CASSFRDGNQPQHF.

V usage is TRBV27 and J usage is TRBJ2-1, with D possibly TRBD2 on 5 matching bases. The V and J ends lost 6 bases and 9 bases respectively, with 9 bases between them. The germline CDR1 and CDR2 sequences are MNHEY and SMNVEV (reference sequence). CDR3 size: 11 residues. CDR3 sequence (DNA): TGTGCCAGCAGGAACCGGGGTGAGCAGTTCTTC. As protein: CASRNRGEQFF.

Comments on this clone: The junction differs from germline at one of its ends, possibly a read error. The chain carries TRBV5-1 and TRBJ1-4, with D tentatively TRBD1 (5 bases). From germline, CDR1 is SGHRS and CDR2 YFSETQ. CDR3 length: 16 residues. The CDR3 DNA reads TGCGCCAGCAGTTTGGGACCATTCACAACTAATGAAAAACTGTTTTTT. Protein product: CASSLGPFTTNEKLFF.

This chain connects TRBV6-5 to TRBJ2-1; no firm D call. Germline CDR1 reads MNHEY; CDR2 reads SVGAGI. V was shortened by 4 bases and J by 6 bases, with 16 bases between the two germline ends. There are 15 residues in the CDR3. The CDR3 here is CASSSLGGPGNEQFF. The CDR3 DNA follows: TGTGCCAGCAGTTCCCTCGGCGGCCCCGGCAATGAGCAGTTCTTC.

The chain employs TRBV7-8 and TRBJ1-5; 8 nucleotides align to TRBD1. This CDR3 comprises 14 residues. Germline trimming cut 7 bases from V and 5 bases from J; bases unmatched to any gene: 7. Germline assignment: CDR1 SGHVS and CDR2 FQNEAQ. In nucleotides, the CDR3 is TGTGCCAGCAAGACAGGGACAGGAGATCAGCCCCAGCATTTT. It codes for CASKTGTGDQPQHF.

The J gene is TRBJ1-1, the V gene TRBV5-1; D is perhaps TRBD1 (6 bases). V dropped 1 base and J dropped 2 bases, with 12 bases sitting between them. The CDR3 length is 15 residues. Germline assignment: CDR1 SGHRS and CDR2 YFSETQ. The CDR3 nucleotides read TGCGCCAGCAGCTTGAATGCAGGGGCAAACACTGAAGCTTTCTTT. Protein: CASSLNAGANTEAFF.

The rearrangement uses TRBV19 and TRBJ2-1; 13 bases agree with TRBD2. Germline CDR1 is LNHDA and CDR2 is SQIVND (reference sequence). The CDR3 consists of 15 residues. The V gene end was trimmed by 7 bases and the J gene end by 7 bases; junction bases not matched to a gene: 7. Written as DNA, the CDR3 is TGTGCCAGTAAGGGACTAGCGGGGTTTGGGAATGAGCAGTTCTTC. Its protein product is CASKGLAGFGNEQFF.

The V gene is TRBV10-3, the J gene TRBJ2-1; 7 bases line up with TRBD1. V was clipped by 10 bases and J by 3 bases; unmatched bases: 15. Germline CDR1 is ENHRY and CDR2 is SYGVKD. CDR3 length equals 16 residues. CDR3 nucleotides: TGTGCCACCGGTAACGTTGACAGGGCCTTCTACAATGAGCAGTTCTTC. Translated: CATGNVDRAFYNEQFF.